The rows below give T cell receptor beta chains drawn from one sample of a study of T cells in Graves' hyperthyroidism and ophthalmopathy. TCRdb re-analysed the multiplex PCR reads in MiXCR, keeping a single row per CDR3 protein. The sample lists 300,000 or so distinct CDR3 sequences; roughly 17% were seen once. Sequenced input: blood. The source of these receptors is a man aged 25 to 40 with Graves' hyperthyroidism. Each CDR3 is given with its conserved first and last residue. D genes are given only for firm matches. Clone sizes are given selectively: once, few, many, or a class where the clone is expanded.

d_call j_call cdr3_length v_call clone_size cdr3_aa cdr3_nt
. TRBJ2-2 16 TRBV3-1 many CASSQYRSDGTGELFF TGTGCCAGCAGCCAATATAGGAGTGACGGCACCGGGGAGCTGTTTTTT
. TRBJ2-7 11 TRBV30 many CAWSSLYEQYF TGTGCCTGGAGTTCCTTATACGAGCAGTACTTC
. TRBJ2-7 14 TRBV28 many CASSVWGAHYEQYF TGTGCCAGTTCGGTCTGGGGGGCCCACTACGAGCAGTACTTC
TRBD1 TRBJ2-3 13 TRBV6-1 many CASSGQGRDTQYF TGTGCCAGCAGTGGACAGGGTCGAGATACGCAGTATTTT
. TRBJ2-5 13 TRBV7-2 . CASSIEGWKTQYF TGTGCCAGCAGCATTGAGGGATGGAAGACCCAGTACTTC
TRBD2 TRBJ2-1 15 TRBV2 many CASMFEAAGDNEQFF TGTGCCAGCATGTTTGAGGCCGCGGGGGACAATGAGCAGTTCTTC
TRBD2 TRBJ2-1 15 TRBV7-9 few CASSSTASGINEQFF TGTGCCAGCAGCTCCACGGCTAGCGGGATTAATGAGCAGTTCTTC
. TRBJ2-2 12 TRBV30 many CAWLGVTGELFF TGTGCCTGGTTAGGGGTGACCGGGGAGCTGTTTTTT
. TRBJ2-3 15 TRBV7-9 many CASSGARGRTDTQYF TGTGCCAGCAGCGGTGCCAGGGGAAGAACAGATACGCAGTATTTT
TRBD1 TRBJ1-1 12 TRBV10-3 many CAIRGDSTEAFF TGTGCCATCAGGGGGGACAGCACTGAAGCTTTCTTT
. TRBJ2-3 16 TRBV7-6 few CASSPRSGVGTDTQYF TGTGCCAGCAGCCCTAGAAGCGGAGTGGGCACAGATACGCAGTATTTT
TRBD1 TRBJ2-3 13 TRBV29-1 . CSVSGSGTGTQYF TGCAGCGTAAGCGGTTCTGGGACAGGTACGCAGTATTTT
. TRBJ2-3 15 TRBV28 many CASSSPAGVEDTQYF TGTGCCAGCAGTTCCCCCGCAGGGGTTGAAGATACGCAGTATTTT
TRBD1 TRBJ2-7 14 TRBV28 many CASSSGQAAYEQYF TGTGCCAGCAGTTCGGGACAGGCAGCCTACGAGCAGTACTTC
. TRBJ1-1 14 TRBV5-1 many CASRRTGHNTEAFF TGCGCCAGCAGGCGCACGGGACACAACACTGAAGCTTTCTTT
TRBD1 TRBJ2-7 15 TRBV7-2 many CASSLLGTGSYEQYF TGTGCCAGCAGCCTACTTGGGACAGGGTCGTACGAGCAGTACTTC
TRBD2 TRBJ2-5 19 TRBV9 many CASSVCPLRTIGGGETQYF TGTGCCAGCAGCGTATGTCCCCTGAGGACCATCGGGGGGGGAGAGACCCAGTACTTC
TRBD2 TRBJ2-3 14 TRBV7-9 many CASSGRESTDTQYF TGTGCCAGCAGCGGGCGGGAGAGCACAGATACGCAGTATTTT
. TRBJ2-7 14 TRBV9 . CASSVEGGPYEQYF TGTGCCAGCAGCGTAGAAGGGGGACCCTACGAGCAGTACTTC
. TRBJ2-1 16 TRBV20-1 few CSARDSVMGSYNEQFF TGCAGTGCTAGAGATAGTGTGATGGGCTCCTACAATGAGCAGTTCTTC
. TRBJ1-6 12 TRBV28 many CASSLRSSPLHF TGTGCCAGCAGTTTAAGGAGTTCACCCCTCCACTTT
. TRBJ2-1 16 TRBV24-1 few CATSDGRHRPYNEQFF TGTGCCACCAGTGATGGGCGTCACCGGCCTTACAATGAGCAGTTCTTC
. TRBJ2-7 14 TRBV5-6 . CASSLGAGMYEQYF TGTGCCAGCAGCTTGGGGGCAGGGATGTACGAGCAGTACTTC